This TCR beta chain is from a study of early T cells in non-severe SARS-CoV-2 infection. In the study overall: Whole-blood bulk RNA, unsorted, was sequenced, and chains were unpaired. The study, taken as a whole, reports: VDJdb matching favored anti-spike CD8 responses, missing private and CD4 specificities.

Note on this clonotype: Its specificity is not known.

Each cDNA molecule carried a unique molecular identifier. Each CDR3 protein gets one entry after TCRdb re-called the 5' RACE reads with MiXCR. Found here are tens of thousands of distinct CDR3 sequences, 3% to 4.5% of them singletons; the top ten hold roughly 10%. CDR1 is MNHEY and CDR2 is SVGAGI in the germline V gene. The V end was cut by 2 bases, the J end by 4 bases, with 14 bases between. The CDR3 has 16 amino acids. The sample comprised whole blood. The clonotype comes from an adult who was a healthcare worker with PCR-confirmed SARS-CoV-2 infection or an uninfected control (not recorded which). This rearrangement joins TRBV6-5 to TRBJ2-2; D gene ambiguous. The CDR3 spells CASSYQPLGFTGELFF. As DNA, the CDR3 is TGTGCCAGCAGTTACCAACCTTTGGGGTTCACCGGGGAGCTGTTTTTT.